This TCR beta chain was observed in a study of T cell repertoires in ileal Crohn's disease. Study-wide background: Surgery for a complication: stricturing in approximately 60%, penetrating in about 40%. At postoperative colonoscopy, neoterminal ileum biopsies were taken as M6. Study-wide findings and caveats: Compared with non-smokers, active smokers at surgery showed more clonal expansions. High-frequency clones were more common in sorted CD8 than CD4 cells.

Sequenced by immunoSEQ multiplex PCR; TCRdb stores in-frame clones only, minus some. Of more than 50,000 clones listed, approximately 88% are singletons. Note on this clone: What it binds is unknown.

Regarding time point: neoterminal ileum biopsy at postoperative endoscopy, about 6 months after surgery. Sequencing was carried out using ileal tissue. The sequence was collected from an adult with Crohn's disease.

DNA for the CDR3: TGTGCCAGCAAAGGGCTGCGGGGGAGGAGCACAGATACGCAGTATTTT. It yields the protein CASKGLRGRSTDTQYF. The gene calls are TRBV5-6 and TRBJ2-3, with 7 bases lining up with TRBD2. The ends lost 6 bases at V and 0 bases at J; junction bases unmatched: 10. Germline assignment: CDR1 SGHDT and CDR2 YYEEEE. CDR3 length equals 16 residues.